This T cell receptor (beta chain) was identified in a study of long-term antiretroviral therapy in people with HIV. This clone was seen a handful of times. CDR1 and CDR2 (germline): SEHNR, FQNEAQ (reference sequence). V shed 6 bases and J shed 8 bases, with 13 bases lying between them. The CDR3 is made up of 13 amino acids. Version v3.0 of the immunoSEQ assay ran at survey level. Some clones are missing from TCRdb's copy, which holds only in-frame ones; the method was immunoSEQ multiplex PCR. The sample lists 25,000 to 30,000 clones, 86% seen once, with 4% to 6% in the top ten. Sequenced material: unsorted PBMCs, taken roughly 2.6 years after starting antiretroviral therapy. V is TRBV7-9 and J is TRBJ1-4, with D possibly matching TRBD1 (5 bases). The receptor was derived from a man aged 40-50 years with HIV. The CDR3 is CASRPGLGEKLFF. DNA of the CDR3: TGTGCCAGCAGACCGGGGCTTGGGGAAAAACTGTTTTTT.